This T cell receptor (beta chain) was found in a study of blood T cell repertoires in COVID-19. The ends were cut back, 5 bases at V and 4 bases at J, with 14 bases in the middle. The V gene's germline CDR1 is SGHTA and CDR2 FQGNSA. The CDR3 is 14 amino acids. The assay was immunoSEQ multiplex PCR, and TCRdb's table has in-frame clones only and misses some. Seen here are 150,000 to 200,000 clones, 82% observed once, and the top ten hold around 7%. This clone has just a few counts. The TCR comes from a woman between 35 and 50 years old with COVID-19, enrolled during active disease. What was sequenced was peripheral blood. The V and J genes are TRBV7-2 and TRBJ1-1, with D perhaps TRBD1 (5 bases). The CDR3, as DNA: TGTGCCAGCAGCCCGGGACCCGGGAGCACTGAAGCTTTCTTT. Protein sequence: CASSPGPGSTEAFF.